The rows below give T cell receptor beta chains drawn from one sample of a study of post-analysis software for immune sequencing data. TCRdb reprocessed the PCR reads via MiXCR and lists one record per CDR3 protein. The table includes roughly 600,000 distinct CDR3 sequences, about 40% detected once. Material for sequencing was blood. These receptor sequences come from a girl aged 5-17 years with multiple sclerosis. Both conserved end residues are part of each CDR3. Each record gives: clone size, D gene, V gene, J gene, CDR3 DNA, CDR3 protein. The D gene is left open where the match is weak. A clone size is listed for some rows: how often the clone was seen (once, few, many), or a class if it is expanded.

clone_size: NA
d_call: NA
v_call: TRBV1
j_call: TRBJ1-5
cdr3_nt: TGCACCAGCAGCCAAAGAACAGGACAGCCCCAGCATTTT
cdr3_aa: CTSSQRTGQPQHF

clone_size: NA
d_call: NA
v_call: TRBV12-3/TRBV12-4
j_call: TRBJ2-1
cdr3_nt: TGTGCCAGCATCTCAGCCGGGAGCCGTCGGGATGAGCAGTTCTTC
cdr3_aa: CASISAGSRRDEQFF

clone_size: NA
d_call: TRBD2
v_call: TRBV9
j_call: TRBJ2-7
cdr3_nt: TGTGCCAGCAGCCCTCGGACTAGCGGGGATAACGAGCAGTACTTC
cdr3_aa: CASSPRTSGDNEQYF

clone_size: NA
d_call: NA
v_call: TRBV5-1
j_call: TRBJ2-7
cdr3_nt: TGCGCCAGCAGCTCCACCCGGGACTCAGACCCTAGGGAGCAGTACTTC
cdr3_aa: CASSSTRDSDPREQYF

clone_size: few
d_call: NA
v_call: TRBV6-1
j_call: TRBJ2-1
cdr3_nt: TGTGCCAGCAGTGAGCCGGGACTGGACAATGAGCAGTTCTTC
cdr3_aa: CASSEPGLDNEQFF

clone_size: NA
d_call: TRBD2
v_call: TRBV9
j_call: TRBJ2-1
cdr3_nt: TGTGCCAGCAGCTTCCGGACTAGCGGGGGGGACAATGAGCAGTTCTTC
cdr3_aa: CASSFRTSGGDNEQFF

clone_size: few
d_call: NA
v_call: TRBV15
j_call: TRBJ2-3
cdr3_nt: TGTGCCACCAGCAGAGGGGATGCGGATGGTTCAGATACGCAGTATTTT
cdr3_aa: CATSRGDADGSDTQYF

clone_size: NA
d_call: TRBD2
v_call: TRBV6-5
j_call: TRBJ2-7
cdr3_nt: TGTGCCAGCAGTTTTGGGGCTAGCGGATCCTACGAGCAGTACTTC
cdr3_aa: CASSFGASGSYEQYF

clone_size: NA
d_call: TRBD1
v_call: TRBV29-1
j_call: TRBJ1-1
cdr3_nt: TGCAGCGCGGGACAGAAGAACACTGAAGCTTTCTTT
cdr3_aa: CSAGQKNTEAFF

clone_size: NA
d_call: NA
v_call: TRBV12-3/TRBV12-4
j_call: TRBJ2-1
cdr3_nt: TGTGCCAGCAGTTTCCCCTCCTCCCGGCAGTTCTTC
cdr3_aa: CASSFPSSRQFF

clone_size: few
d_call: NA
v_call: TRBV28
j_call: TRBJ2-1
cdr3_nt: TGTGCCAGCAGTTGGAGAGGGTCCTACAATGAGCAGTTCTTC
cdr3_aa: CASSWRGSYNEQFF

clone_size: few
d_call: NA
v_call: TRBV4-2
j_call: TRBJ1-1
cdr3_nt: TGTGCCAGCAGCCAAGCGGGCAGCATGAACACTGAAGCTTTCTTT
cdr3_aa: CASSQAGSMNTEAFF

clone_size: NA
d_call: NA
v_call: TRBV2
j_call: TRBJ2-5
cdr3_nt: TGTGCCAGCAGTGAAGGGGATCATGAGCAGTACTTC
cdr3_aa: CASSEGDHEQYF

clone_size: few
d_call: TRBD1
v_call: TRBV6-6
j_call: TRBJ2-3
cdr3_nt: TGTGCCAGCACCCCAACCGGCCGGGACAGGGTACCAGATACGCAGTATTTT
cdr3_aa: CASTPTGRDRVPDTQYF

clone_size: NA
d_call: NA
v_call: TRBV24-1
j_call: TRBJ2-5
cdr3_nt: TGTGCCACCAGTGACCCCCCCGCAGAGACCCAGTACTTC
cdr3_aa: CATSDPPAETQYF

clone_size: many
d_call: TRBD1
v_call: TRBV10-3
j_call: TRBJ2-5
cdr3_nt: TGTGCCATCAGTGAGGGACAGGGGGCAGAGACCCAGTACTTC
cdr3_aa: CAISEGQGAETQYF

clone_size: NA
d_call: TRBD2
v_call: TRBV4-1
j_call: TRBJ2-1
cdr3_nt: TGCGCCAGCAGCCATTTGCAAGCGGGGGTCGTCTACAATGAGCAGTTCTTC
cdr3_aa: CASSHLQAGVVYNEQFF

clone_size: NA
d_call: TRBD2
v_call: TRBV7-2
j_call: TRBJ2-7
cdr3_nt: TGTGCCAGCAGCCCGCCGGGACTAGCGGGGCGATACGAGCAGTACTTC
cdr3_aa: CASSPPGLAGRYEQYF

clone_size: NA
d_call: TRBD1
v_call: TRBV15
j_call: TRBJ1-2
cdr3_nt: TGTGCCACCAGCGGGCAACCCCCGACAGGGGGCAATGGCTACACCTTC
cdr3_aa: CATSGQPPTGGNGYTF

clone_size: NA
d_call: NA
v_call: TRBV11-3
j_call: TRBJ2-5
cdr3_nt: TGTGCCAGCAGCTTAAGTGGAAGGGTAGAGACCCAGTACTTC
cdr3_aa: CASSLSGRVETQYF

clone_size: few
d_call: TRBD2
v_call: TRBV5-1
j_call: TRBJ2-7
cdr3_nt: TGCGCCAGCAGCCTGCTAGCGGGAGTAGGGAACGAGCAGTACTTC
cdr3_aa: CASSLLAGVGNEQYF

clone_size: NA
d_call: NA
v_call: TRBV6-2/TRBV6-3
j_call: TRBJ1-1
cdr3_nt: TGTGCCAGCAGTTACTCGGTCAGGGTACCGAACACTGAAGCTTTCTTT
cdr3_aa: CASSYSVRVPNTEAFF

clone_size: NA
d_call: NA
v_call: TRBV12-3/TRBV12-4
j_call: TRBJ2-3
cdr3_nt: TGTGCCAGTCATGGACAGAGAGCAGATACGCAGTATTTT
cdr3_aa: CASHGQRADTQYF

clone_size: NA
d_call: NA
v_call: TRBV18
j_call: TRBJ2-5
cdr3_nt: TGTGCCAGCTCATCGCGACGGAACCAAGAGACCCAGTACTTC
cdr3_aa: CASSSRRNQETQYF

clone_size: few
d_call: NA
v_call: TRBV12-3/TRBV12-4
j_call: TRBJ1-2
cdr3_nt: TGTGCCAGCAGATCCGGGACCGCCTCTTACTATGGCTACACCTTC
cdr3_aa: CASRSGTASYYGYTF

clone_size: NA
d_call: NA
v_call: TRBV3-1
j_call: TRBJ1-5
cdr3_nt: TGTGCCGGCAGCCAAGAGGGGCGCAAGCAGCCCCAGCATTTT
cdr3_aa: CAGSQEGRKQPQHF

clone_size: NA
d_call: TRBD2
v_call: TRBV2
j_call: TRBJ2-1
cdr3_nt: TGTGCCAGCAGGGGACTAGCGGGGAACAATGAGCAGTTCTTC
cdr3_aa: CASRGLAGNNEQFF

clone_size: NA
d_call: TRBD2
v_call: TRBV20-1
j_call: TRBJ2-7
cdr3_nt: TGCAGTGCTATACTAGCGGGGGGCCCCTACGAGCAGTACTTC
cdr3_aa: CSAILAGGPYEQYF

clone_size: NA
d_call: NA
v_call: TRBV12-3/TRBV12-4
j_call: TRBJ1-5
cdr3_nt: TGTGCCAGCAGGAACCTGAGGGGTCAGCCCCAGCATTTT
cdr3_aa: CASRNLRGQPQHF

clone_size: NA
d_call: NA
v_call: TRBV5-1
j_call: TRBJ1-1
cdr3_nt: TGTGCCAGCAGCTTGGCGGGCCTCATGAACACTGAAGCTTTCTTT
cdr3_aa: CASSLAGLMNTEAFF

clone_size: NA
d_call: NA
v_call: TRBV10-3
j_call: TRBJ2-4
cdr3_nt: TGTGCCATCAGTGAGAGCGGGCAGCTTCTAGCCAAAAACATTCAGTACTTC
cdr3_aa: CAISESGQLLAKNIQYF

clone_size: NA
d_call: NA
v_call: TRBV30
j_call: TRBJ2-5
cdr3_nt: TGTGCCTGGAGTAGACCGTACCAAGAGACCCAGTACTTC
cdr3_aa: CAWSRPYQETQYF

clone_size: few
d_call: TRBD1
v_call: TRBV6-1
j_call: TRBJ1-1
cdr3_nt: TGTGCCAGCAGTGAAAGGGGGACAGGGTTTGGGAACACTGAAGCTTTCTTT
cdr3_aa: CASSERGTGFGNTEAFF

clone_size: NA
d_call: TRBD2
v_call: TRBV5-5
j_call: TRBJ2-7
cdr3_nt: TGTGCCAGCAGCTTGATTGGACTAGCGGAGCAGTACTTC
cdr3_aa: CASSLIGLAEQYF

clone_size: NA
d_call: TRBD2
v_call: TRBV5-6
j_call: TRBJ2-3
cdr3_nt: TGTGCCAGCAGCTTGGCCAGACTAGCGGGACAGACAGATACGCAGTATTTT
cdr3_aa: CASSLARLAGQTDTQYF

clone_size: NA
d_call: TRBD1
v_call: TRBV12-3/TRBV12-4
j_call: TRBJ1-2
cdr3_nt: TGTGCCAGCAGTTTAGAGACAGGGGTATCGAGTGGCTACACCTTC
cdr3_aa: CASSLETGVSSGYTF

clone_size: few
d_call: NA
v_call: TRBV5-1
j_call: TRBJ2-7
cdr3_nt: TGCGCCAGCAGCTTGAGCAGGCAGGACGAGCAGTACTTC
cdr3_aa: CASSLSRQDEQYF

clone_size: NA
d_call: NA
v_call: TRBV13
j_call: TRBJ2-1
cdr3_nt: TGTGCCAGTGGGGTTGGGGGGCTCTACAATGAGCAGTTCTTC
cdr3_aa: CASGVGGLYNEQFF

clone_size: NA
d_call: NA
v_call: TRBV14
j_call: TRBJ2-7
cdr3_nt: TGTGCCAGCAGCCACCACTTGCGATATACGGAGTCTTACTACGAGCAGTACTTC
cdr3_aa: CASSHHLRYTESYYEQYF